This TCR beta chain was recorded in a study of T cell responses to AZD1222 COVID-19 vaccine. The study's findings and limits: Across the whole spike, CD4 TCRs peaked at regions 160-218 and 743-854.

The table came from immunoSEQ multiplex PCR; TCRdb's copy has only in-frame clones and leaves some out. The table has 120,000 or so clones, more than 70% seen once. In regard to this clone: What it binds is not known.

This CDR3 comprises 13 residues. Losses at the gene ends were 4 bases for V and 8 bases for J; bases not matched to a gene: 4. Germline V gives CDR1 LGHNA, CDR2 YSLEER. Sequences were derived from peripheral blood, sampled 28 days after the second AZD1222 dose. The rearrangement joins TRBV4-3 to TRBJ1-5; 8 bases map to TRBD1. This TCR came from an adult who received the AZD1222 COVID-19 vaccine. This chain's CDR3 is CASSPYRGEPQHF. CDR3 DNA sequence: TGCGCCAGCAGCCCATACAGGGGGGAGCCCCAGCATTTT.